The 27 T cell receptor beta chains below come from one sample, sequenced in a study of blood T cell repertoires in COVID-19. Assay: immunoSEQ multiplex PCR; the TCRdb copy retains only in-frame clones and omits some. The sample lists roughly 100,000 clones, 71% seen once, with about 1% in the top ten. Sequences were obtained from peripheral blood. These receptors all stem from a human donor with acute or convalescent COVID-19. The donor label of this sample is uncertain.

This chain joins TRBV6-5 and TRBJ2-3; 7 nucleotides line up with TRBD2. With 8 bases clipped from V and 3 bases from J, the junction kept 8 bases outside the gene matches. The CDR3 sequence is 14 residues long. Germline V gene data show CDR1 as MNHEY and CDR2 as SVGAGI. CDR3 in amino acids: CASEGGGPTDTQYF. DNA of the CDR3: TGTGCCAGCGAAGGCGGGGGTCCTACAGATACGCAGTATTTT.

This clone was observed a handful of times. The chain links TRBV7-8 to TRBJ2-7, with no clear D. V gave up 1 base and J gave up 1 base, with 5 bases separating them. The germline V gene encodes CDR1 SGHVS and CDR2 FQNEAQ. This CDR3 has 13 residues. The CDR3 DNA reads as TGTGCCAGCAGCTTAGGTGTATCCTACGAGCAGTACTTC. It specifies CASSLGVSYEQYF.

This chain joins TRBV10-3 and TRBJ1-2, with 8 positions matching TRBD1. The V segment lost 0 bases and the J segment 4 bases; nucleotides outside the gene matches: 1. From germline, CDR1 is ENHRY and CDR2 SYGVKD. The CDR3 extends over 14 amino acids. This chain's CDR3 is CAISESGTGYGYTF. CDR3 DNA sequence: TGTGCCATCAGTGAGTCCGGGACAGGCTATGGCTACACCTTC.

The CDR3 sequence: CASSLRDSYPLYV. The CDR3 DNA reads as TGTGCCAGCAGTCTACGGGACTCCTATCCCTTGTACGTC. The chain joins TRBV27 to TRBJ2-7, with D maybe TRBD2 (6 bases). The CDR3 is 13 amino acids. Germline V gene data show CDR1 as MNHEY and CDR2 as SMNVEV (reference sequence). Trimming removed 5 bases from V and 12 bases from J, with 20 bases in between.

The chain employs TRBV2 and TRBJ2-3; 9 bases line up with TRBD2. Germline loops: CDR1 SNHLY, CDR2 FYNNEI. The CDR3 is made up of 15 amino acids. J gave up 3 bases and V 8 bases, and 9 bases lay outside the gene matches. This CDR3 reads CASVRSGGTTDTQYF. CDR3 in DNA: TGTGCCAGCGTACGTAGCGGGGGTACTACAGATACGCAGTATTTT.

This clone was observed once. This chain links TRBV5-8 with TRBJ1-1; D is undetermined. The germline gives CDR1 SGHTS, CDR2 YDEGEE. This CDR3 is built from 13 residues. The ends were cut back, 5 bases at V and 2 bases at J, with 10 bases in the middle. CDR3 sequence: CASSSAVNTEAFF. The CDR3 DNA is TGTGCCAGCAGTTCGGCGGTAAACACTGAAGCTTTCTTT. Variable domain in full (rest from reference TRBV5-8 and TRBJ1-1): EAGVTQSPTHLIKTRGQQATLRCSPISGHTSVYWYQQALGLGLQFLLWYDEGEERNRGNFPPRFSGRQFPNYSSELNVNALELEDSALYLCASSSAVNTEAFFGQGTRLTVV.

V and J are TRBV28 and TRBJ1-1; D is perhaps TRBD1 (6 bases). Germline loops: CDR1 MDHEN, CDR2 SYDVKM. The CDR3 totals 13 residues. V was pared by 11 bases and J by 4 bases, with 17 bases between. The CDR3 coding sequence is TGTGCCCATATGGGGGGGGCTGTCACTGAAGCTTTCTTT. Protein product: CAHMGGAVTEAFF.

The V and J genes are TRBV3-1 (or the pseudogene TRBV3-2) and TRBJ1-2; TRBD1 agrees at 9 bases. CDR1 and CDR2 from the germline V gene are LGHDT and YNNKEL (reference sequence). The CDR3 totals 14 residues. The V gene end was trimmed by 2 bases and the J gene end by 6 bases; junction bases not matched to a gene: 4. The CDR3 loop is CASSQRDRAHGYTF. The CDR3 DNA reads TGTGCCAGCAGCCAAAGGGACAGGGCGCATGGCTACACCTTC.

The chain carries TRBV27 and TRBJ1-6; 9 positions agree with TRBD1. Germline trimming cut 3 bases from V and 7 bases from J; bases unmatched to any gene: 1. This CDR3 region has 14 residues. Germline V gene sequence: CDR1 MNHEY, CDR2 SMNVEV (reference sequence). Here the CDR3 reads CASSFGQGNSPLHF. CDR3 nucleotide sequence: TGTGCCAGCAGTTTCGGACAGGGGAATTCACCCCTCCACTTT.

The chain joins TRBV7-3 to TRBJ1-1; possibly TRBD1 for D (5 bases). CDR1 and CDR2 (germline): SGHTA, FQGTGA. V lost 1 base and J 11 bases, leaving 14 bases between the germline ends. There are 13 residues in the CDR3. The CDR3 coding sequence is TGTGCCAGCAGCTTAAAGGGTCAGGGTACCGCTTTCTTT. It translates to CASSLKGQGTAFF.

The chain couples TRBV2 to TRBJ1-1, with D uncertain. CDR1 and CDR2 (germline): SNHLY, FYNNEI. The V end was cut by 6 bases, the J end by 4 bases, with 12 bases between. The CDR3 runs to 13 residues. The CDR3 DNA is TGTGCCAGCAGAATATTCCCGGGCACTGAAGCTTTCTTT. Its protein product is CASRIFPGTEAFF.

The chain combines TRBV27 with TRBJ1-5; 8 nucleotides match TRBD1. The CDR3 has 14 amino acids. V dropped 6 bases and J dropped 4; count of bases not matched to a gene: 5. Germline V gene sequence: CDR1 MNHEY, CDR2 SMNVEV (reference sequence). In DNA form, the CDR3 reads TGTGCCAGCAGGGGACAGGTGGGTAATCAGCCCCAGCATTTT. This sequence encodes CASRGQVGNQPQHF.

This CDR3 reads CASRSRGRATSGNTIYF. In DNA form, the CDR3 reads TGTGCCAGTAGGAGCCGGGGAAGGGCTACCTCTGGAAACACCATATATTTT. The V call is TRBV19, the J call TRBJ1-3, with D unresolved. Germline V gene lookup returns CDR1 LNHDA and CDR2 SQIVND (reference sequence). Trimming pared 6 bases from V and 0 bases from J, leaving 18 bases between. The CDR3 is 17 amino acids.

The chain employs TRBV24-1 and TRBJ1-5; TRBD1 is a possible D gene (5 bases). The CDR3 consists of 18 residues. The germline V gene encodes CDR1 KGHDR and CDR2 SFDVKD. V gave up 2 bases and J gave up 2 bases, with 18 bases separating them. This CDR3 is CATSDSGWGVRGNQPQHF. CDR3 bases: TGTGCCACCAGTGATTCGGGGTGGGGGGTTAGGGGCAATCAGCCCCAGCATTTT.

The V call is TRBV23-1, the J call TRBJ1-1, with D possibly TRBD1 on 6 matching bases. TRBV23-1 is flagged as an ORF with uncertain function. V was trimmed by 0 bases and J by 4 bases, leaving 15 bases between them. The CDR3 spans 16 residues. In DNA form, the CDR3 reads TGCGCCAGCAGTCAATCGAAGCCCCAGGGGAGCACTGAAGCTTTCTTT. It yields the protein CASSQSKPQGSTEAFF.

The V call is TRBV18, the J call TRBJ1-1; TRBD1 aligns across 7 bases. V dropped 4 bases and J dropped 6; count of bases not matched to a gene: 8. The CDR3 is 14 amino acids. Germline V gene lookup returns CDR1 KGHSH and CDR2 LQKENI. The chain's CDR3 is CASSLTQGGAEAFF. CDR3 sequence (DNA): TGTGCCAGCTCACTTACCCAGGGGGGCGCTGAAGCTTTCTTT.

This clone was detected a few times. The chain combines TRBV9 with TRBJ2-1, with 7 bases aligning to TRBD1. CDR3 length: 16 amino acids. Germline values: CDR1 SGDLS, CDR2 YYNGEE. V was clipped by 4 bases and J by 0 bases; unmatched bases: 7. The CDR3 region is CASSSPAGGSYNEQFF. CDR3 coding DNA: TGTGCCAGCAGCTCCCCGGCAGGGGGCTCCTACAATGAGCAGTTCTTC.

In nucleotides, the CDR3 is TGTGCCAGCAGGTCAGAGGGGGCAAATACGCAGTATTTT. Encoded protein: CASRSEGANTQYF. The gene calls are TRBV12-3 or TRBV12-4 and TRBJ2-3, with 7 bases that match TRBD1. Trimming removed 6 bases from V and 7 bases from J; junction bases left unmatched: 7. The length of the CDR3 is 13 residues.

V gene TRBV6-5 combines with J gene TRBJ1-2, with D possibly TRBD1 on 5 matching bases. CDR1 and CDR2 from the germline V gene are MNHEY and SVGAGI. CDR3 size: 13 residues. The V gene lost 8 bases and the J gene lost 8 bases, with 18 bases spanning the gap. The DNA of the CDR3 is TGTGCCAGCGCCCTCGCCGGGGGTCGCGGCTACACCTTC. Translating it yields CASALAGGRGYTF.

The chain carries TRBV20-1 and TRBJ2-3, with D hard to call. V lost 6 bases, J lost 6 bases, and 7 bases lay in between. The germline gives CDR1 DFQATT, CDR2 SNEGSKA (reference sequence). This CDR3 contains 10 residues. The CDR3, as DNA: TGCAGTGCCGCGCATGATACGCAGTATTTT. It yields the protein CSAAHDTQYF.

V is TRBV2 and J is TRBJ1-4, with 7 bases aligning to TRBD1. CDR1 is SNHLY, CDR2 FYNNEI, per germline. Trimming removed 4 bases from V and 7 bases from J; junction bases left unmatched: 6. CDR3 size: 14 residues. The chain's CDR3 is CASSVRGDSEKLFF. Written as DNA, the CDR3 is TGTGCCAGCAGTGTTAGGGGGGACAGTGAAAAACTGTTTTTT. Full variable domain (rest looked up from reference TRBV2 and TRBJ1-4): EPEVTQTPSHQVTQMGQEVILRCVPISNHLYFYWYRQILGQKVEFLVSFYNNEISEKSEIFDDQFSVERPDGSNFTLKIRSTKLEDSAMYFCASSVRGDSEKLFFGSGTQLSVL.

The rearrangement uses TRBV18 and TRBJ1-2, with TRBD1 matching over 8 bases. The CDR3 is 15 residues long. Germline-derived CDR1 and CDR2 are KGHSH and LQKENI. The V and J ends lost 2 bases and 2 bases, in that order; junction bases with no gene match: 4. CDR3 sequence (DNA): TGTGCCAGCTCACCAGTGGGACAGGCCAACTATGGCTACACCTTC. Translation: CASSPVGQANYGYTF.

This clone was observed once. The chain carries TRBV6-6 and TRBJ1-5; 7 positions match TRBD1. With 3 bases clipped from V and 2 bases from J, the junction kept 7 bases outside the gene matches. Germline V gene sequence: CDR1 MNHNY, CDR2 SVGAGI (reference sequence). There are 16 residues in the CDR3. CDR3: CASSYTGAGGNQPQHF. As DNA, the CDR3 is TGTGCCAGCAGTTATACAGGGGCGGGTGGCAATCAGCCCCAGCATTTT.

This clone came up once. The chain recombines TRBV2 with TRBJ1-1; D is undetermined. This CDR3 comprises 13 residues. Looked up from germline, CDR1 is SNHLY and CDR2 is FYNNEI. V gave up 4 bases and J gave up 1 base, with 7 bases separating them. The CDR3 loop is CASSGRGNTEAFF. The CDR3 DNA reads as TGTGCCAGCAGTGGGCGGGGGAACACTGAAGCTTTCTTT.

The rearrangement links TRBV7-9 to TRBJ2-2; TRBD1 matches at 8 bases. V shed 6 bases and J 7 bases; nucleotides not matched to a gene: 10. The CDR3 loop spans 15 amino acids. Germline V lookup: CDR1 SEHNR, CDR2 FQNEAQ (reference sequence). The CDR3 region is CASRIRQGMGGELFF. In DNA form, the CDR3 reads TGTGCCAGCAGAATCCGACAGGGGATGGGCGGGGAGCTGTTTTTT.

V and J are TRBV2 and TRBJ1-2, with 9 bases identical to TRBD1. Germline V gene data show CDR1 as SNHLY and CDR2 as FYNNEI. Trimming at V came to 6 bases and at J to 8 bases, leaving 10 bases not matched to a gene. The CDR3 totals 14 residues. The CDR3 bases are TGTGCCAGCAGGGCCACAGGGGGCGTATGGGGCTACACCTTC. Its protein product is CASRATGGVWGYTF.

This clone was seen a few times. The rearrangement joins TRBV11-2 to TRBJ1-5; 9 nucleotides align to TRBD1. Germline-derived CDR1 and CDR2 are SGHAT and FQNNGV. V lost 1 base, J lost 9 bases, and 4 bases stayed unmatched. This CDR3 has 14 residues. The CDR3 sequence: CASSLGQGVGPQHF. CDR3 in DNA: TGTGCCAGCAGCTTAGGACAGGGGGTTGGGCCCCAGCATTTT.